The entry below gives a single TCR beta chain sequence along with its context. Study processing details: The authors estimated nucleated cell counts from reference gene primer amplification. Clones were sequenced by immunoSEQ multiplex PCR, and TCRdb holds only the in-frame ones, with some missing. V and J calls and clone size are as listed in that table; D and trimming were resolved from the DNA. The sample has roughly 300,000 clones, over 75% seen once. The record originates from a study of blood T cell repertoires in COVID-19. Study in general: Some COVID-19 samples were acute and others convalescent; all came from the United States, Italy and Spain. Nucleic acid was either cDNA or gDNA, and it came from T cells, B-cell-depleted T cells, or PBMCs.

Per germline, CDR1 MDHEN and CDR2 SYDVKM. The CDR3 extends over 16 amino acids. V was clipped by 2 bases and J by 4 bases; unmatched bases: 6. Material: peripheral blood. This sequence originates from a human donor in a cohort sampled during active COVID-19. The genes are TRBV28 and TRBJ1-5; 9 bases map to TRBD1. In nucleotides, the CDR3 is TGTGCCAGCAGTTTAGAGGGACAGGGAAGAAATCAGCCCCAGCATTTT. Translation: CASSLEGQGRNQPQHF.